What follows are 28 T cell receptor beta chains derived from one specimen sequenced in a study of blood T cell repertoires in COVID-19. Profiling relied on immunoSEQ multiplex PCR, and the TCRdb table lists in-frame clones only, not all of them. The sample contains about 110,000 clones, 70% to 90% of which appear only once. The sample taken for sequencing was peripheral blood. These receptors were obtained from a man in his forties or fifties with acute or convalescent COVID-19.

The chain has TRBV12-3 or TRBV12-4 and TRBJ1-2; possibly TRBD1 for D (6 bases). V shed 6 bases and J shed 2 bases, with 10 bases lying between them. There are 13 residues in the CDR3. The CDR3 loop reads CASSLQGNYGYTF. The CDR3 DNA is TGTGCCAGCAGCTTACAGGGAAACTATGGCTACACCTTC.

The V call is TRBV28, the J call TRBJ2-1, with 12 bases that match TRBD2. Per germline, CDR1 MDHEN and CDR2 SYDVKM. CDR3 length equals 18 residues. Trimming took 5 bases from V and 4 from J; bases not matched to a gene: 12. CDR3 amino acids: CASSLGLAGTHTYNEQFF. Written as DNA, the CDR3 is TGTGCCAGCAGTCTAGGACTAGCGGGAACCCACACATACAATGAGCAGTTCTTC.

The chain has TRBV25-1 and TRBJ2-7, with D possibly being TRBD1 (6 bases). The ends were cut back, 3 bases at V and 2 bases at J, with 8 bases in the middle. Germline V gives CDR1 MGHDK, CDR2 SYGVNS. CDR3 size: 13 residues. CDR3 sequence: CASSEAGAYEQYF. In nucleotides, the CDR3 is TGTGCCAGCAGTGAGGCAGGGGCCTACGAGCAGTACTTC.

This sequence joins TRBV5-1 and TRBJ1-2; 10 bases are shared with TRBD1. J was trimmed by 7 bases and V by 3 bases; bases with no gene match: 6. The CDR3 runs to 14 residues. Looked up from germline, CDR1 is SGHRS and CDR2 is YFSETQ. In nucleotides, the CDR3 is TGCGCCAGCAGCTCGCGACAGGGGGCTTTTGGCTACACCTTC. Translating it yields CASSSRQGAFGYTF.

The chain has TRBV15 and TRBJ2-2, with a tentative D call TRBD1 (6 bases). CDR1 and CDR2 from the germline V gene are LNHNV and YYDKDF (reference sequence). V was trimmed by 5 bases and J by 6 bases, leaving 13 bases between them. The CDR3 sequence is 14 residues long. The CDR3 here is CATSFVAGAGELFF. The CDR3 region has the DNA TGTGCCACCAGCTTTGTGGCAGGGGCCGGGGAGCTGTTTTTT. Variable domain in full (rest from reference TRBV15 and TRBJ2-2): DAMVIQNPRYQVTQFGKPVTLSCSQTLNHNVMYWYQQKSSQAPKLLFHYYDKDFNNEADTPDNFQSRRPNTSFCFLDIRSPGLGDTAMYLCATSFVAGAGELFFGEGSRLTVL.

The CDR3: CASRGTRYRAFF. The CDR3 coding sequence is TGTGCCAGCAGGGGGACACGCTACCGGGCTTTCTTT. This chain links TRBV5-8 with TRBJ1-1; a possible D gene is TRBD1 (6 bases). This CDR3 comprises 12 residues. Trimming shortened V by 5 bases and J by 11 bases, and 16 bases separated the two germline ends. Germline V lookup: CDR1 SGHTS, CDR2 YDEGEE.

J is TRBJ2-7 and V is TRBV7-2; D may be TRBD2 (5 bases). The CDR3 has 16 amino acids. CDR1 is SGHTA and CDR2 is FQGNSA in the germline V gene. Trimming left V 5 bases short and J 7 bases short, with 24 bases between. The CDR3 reads CASSRAARGIAREQYF. DNA for the CDR3: TGTGCCAGCAGCCGCGCCGCCCGAGGGATCGCTCGGGAGCAGTACTTC.

The V call is TRBV27, the J call TRBJ2-1, with a tentative D call TRBD2 (6 bases). Trimming left V 7 bases short and J 5 bases short, with 15 bases between. Germline V CDR1 and CDR2: MNHEY, SMNVEV (reference sequence). This CDR3 region has 14 residues. The CDR3 here is CASTRGTLNNEQFF. The CDR3, as DNA: TGTGCCAGCACCCGGGGGACCCTCAACAATGAGCAGTTCTTC.

This clone was counted once. This chain uses TRBV12-3 or TRBV12-4 with TRBJ1-1; no reliable D call. The CDR3 has 12 residues. Trimming pared 5 bases from V and 6 bases from J, leaving 10 bases between. In DNA, the CDR3 is TGTGCCAGCAGTCGGGTTTTCGCTGAAGCTTTCTTT. It codes for CASSRVFAEAFF.

This clone was seen once. The chain recombines TRBV7-3 with TRBJ2-5; a possible D gene is TRBD1 (6 bases). Germline values: CDR1 SGHTA, CDR2 FQGTGA. Trimming took off 2 bases at V and 13 bases at J, with 17 bases between the two ends. This CDR3 comprises 13 residues. The CDR3 loop is CASSLAPDRPLYF. CDR3 nucleotide sequence: TGTGCCAGCAGCTTAGCCCCCGACAGGCCCCTGTACTTC.

The gene calls are TRBV19 and TRBJ2-2, with a weak D call TRBD2 (6 bases). Germline CDR1 LNHDA, CDR2 SQIVND (reference sequence). The CDR3 length is 11 residues. The CDR3 nucleotides read TGTGGGAGGGGTGGCACCGGGGAGCTGTTTTTT. This codes for CGRGGTGELFF.

V is TRBV7-8 and J is TRBJ1-3; TRBD1 matches at 9 bases. The CDR3 runs to 15 residues. Germline loops: CDR1 SGHVS, CDR2 FQNEAQ. V was pared by 5 bases and J by 5 bases, with 7 bases of the junction left unmatched. The CDR3 loop reads CASSTIGQGRNTIYF. CDR3 coding DNA: TGTGCCAGCAGCACGATCGGACAGGGGCGAAACACCATATATTTT. The full variable domain, rest sourced from reference TRBV7-8 and TRBJ1-3, is GAGVSQSPRYKVAKRGQDVALRCDPISGHVSLFWYQQALGQGPEFLTYFQNEAQLDKSGLPSDRFFAERPEGSVSTLKIQRTQQEDSAVYLCASSTIGQGRNTIYFGEGSWLTVV.

The genes are TRBV4-3 and TRBJ2-2; 10 bases line up with TRBD2. Trimming at V came to 1 base and at J to 7 bases, leaving 6 bases not matched to a gene. Germline V gives CDR1 LGHNA, CDR2 YSLEER. This CDR3 comprises 16 residues. The CDR3 loop reads CASSQGAGGPVGELFF. CDR3 coding DNA: TGCGCCAGCAGCCAAGGAGCGGGGGGGCCGGTCGGGGAGCTGTTTTTT.

The chain has TRBV2 and TRBJ1-1; D remains ambiguous. This CDR3 spans 14 amino acids. Trimming stripped 7 bases from V and 5 bases from J, with 17 bases between. Germline lookup yields CDR1 SNHLY and CDR2 FYNNEI. The CDR3 loop is CASNLQSGSTEAFF. The CDR3 coding sequence is TGTGCCAGCAACCTCCAATCCGGGAGTACTGAAGCTTTCTTT.

The CDR3 loop reads CASSVTTSRTSYNEQFF. The CDR3 DNA sequence: TGTGCCAGCAGCGTGACGACTAGCCGGACCTCCTACAATGAGCAGTTCTTC. This sequence joins TRBV9 and TRBJ2-1; 7 bases map to TRBD2. Per the germline V gene, CDR1 is SGDLS and CDR2 is YYNGEE. The CDR3 has 17 residues. Trimming at V came to 2 bases and at J to 0 bases, leaving 8 bases not matched to a gene.

The gene calls are TRBV14 and TRBJ2-3; 9 nucleotides align to TRBD2. The CDR3 consists of 19 residues. CDR1 is SGHDN, CDR2 FVKESK, per germline. J gave up 1 base and V 4 bases, and 15 bases lay outside the gene matches. CDR3 in DNA: TGTGCCAGCAGCCCCCTGGCGGGAGGGCCGATTTCGGGCACAGATACGCAGTATTTT. Residues: CASSPLAGGPISGTDTQYF.

V usage is TRBV5-1 and J usage is TRBJ1-1; 8 positions agree with TRBD1. Trimming cost V 0 bases and J 6 bases; bases outside gene matches: 7. CDR3 size: 15 residues. The germline CDR1 and CDR2 sequences are SGHRS and YFSETQ. CDR3 nucleotides: TGCGCCAGCAGCTTGGCATCTCCGGGACAGGCTGAAGCTTTCTTT. Translation gives CASSLASPGQAEAFF. The whole variable domain, filled in from reference TRBV5-1 and TRBJ1-1, reads KAGVTQTPRYLIKTRGQQVTLSCSPISGHRSVSWYQQTPGQGLQFLFEYFSETQRNKGNFPGRFSGRQFSNSRSEMNVSTLELGDSALYLCASSLASPGQAEAFFGQGTRLTVV.

CDR3 DNA sequence: TGTGCCAGCAGTTCCCCGGGACAGGGTGACGAGCAGTACTTC. This codes for CASSSPGQGDEQYF. This chain uses TRBV28 with TRBJ2-7, with 9 bases fitting TRBD1. CDR1 is MDHEN and CDR2 is SYDVKM in the germline V gene. The V gene end was trimmed by 4 bases and the J gene end by 5 bases; junction bases not matched to a gene: 6. CDR3 size: 14 residues.

The rearrangement links TRBV19 to TRBJ2-1, with 14 bases matching TRBD2. This CDR3 spans 16 amino acids. Germline V gene lookup returns CDR1 LNHDA and CDR2 SQIVND (reference sequence). V lost 7 bases and J lost 9; bases outside the gene matches: 11. The CDR3, as DNA: TGTGCCAGTACCGAAGTGGGACTAGCGGGAGTAAGTGAGCAGTTCTTC. It specifies CASTEVGLAGVSEQFF.

The rearrangement uses TRBV2 and TRBJ1-2, with 8 nucleotides matching TRBD1. The CDR3 covers 14 residues. Germline V gives CDR1 SNHLY, CDR2 FYNNEI. V lost 7 bases and J lost 2; bases outside the gene matches: 6. The CDR3 loop is CASNAGGLNYGYTF. The CDR3 DNA follows: TGTGCCAGCAATGCAGGGGGCCTCAACTATGGCTACACCTTC. Based on the CDR3 plus reference TRBV2 and TRBJ1-2, the full variable domain is EPEVTQTPSHQVTQMGQEVILRCVPISNHLYFYWYRQILGQKVEFLVSFYNNEISEKSEIFDDQFSVERPDGSNFTLKIRSTKLEDSAMYFCASNAGGLNYGYTFGSGTRLTVV.

A single count supports this clone. The V gene is TRBV5-6, the J gene TRBJ1-4, with a weak D call TRBD1 (5 bases). V lost 0 bases and J 2 bases, leaving 11 bases between the germline ends. Germline V gene lookup returns CDR1 SGHDT and CDR2 YYEEEE. The CDR3 consists of 16 residues. CDR3 coding DNA: TGTGCCAGCAGCTTGGAAGGTGGGGGGACTAATGAAAAACTGTTTTTT. This codes for CASSLEGGGTNEKLFF.

This chain links TRBV7-2 with TRBJ2-7, with no clear D. The CDR3 sequence is 12 residues long. V dropped 3 bases and J dropped 6 bases, with 9 bases sitting between them. Germline-derived CDR1 and CDR2 are SGHTA and FQGNSA. The CDR3 DNA follows: TGTGCCAGCAGCTTGTCCGCGATCGAGCAGTACTTC. It codes for CASSLSAIEQYF.

The rearrangement uses TRBV6-5 and TRBJ2-7, with D tentatively TRBD2 (6 bases). Per germline, CDR1 MNHEY and CDR2 SVGAGI. Trimming took 2 bases from V and 7 from J, leaving 6 bases between them. This CDR3 spans 11 amino acids. The CDR3 region has the DNA TGTGCCAGCAGTTACGGAGGGGAGCAGTACTTC. Its translation is CASSYGGEQYF.

J is TRBJ1-5 and V is TRBV28; D might be TRBD1 (5 bases). V lost 3 bases, J lost 1 base, and 16 bases lay in between. This CDR3 is 17 amino acids long. From germline, CDR1 is MDHEN and CDR2 SYDVKM. The CDR3 DNA reads TGTGCCAGCAGTTTTCGGTTTTGGACAAGGAGCAATCAGCCCCAGCATTTT. Its translation: CASSFRFWTRSNQPQHF.

The chain combines TRBV4-1 with TRBJ1-4; tentative D call: TRBD1 (6 bases). V was trimmed by 4 bases and J by 7 bases, leaving 13 bases between them. This CDR3 is built from 14 residues. The germline V gene encodes CDR1 MGHRA and CDR2 YSYEKL. CDR3 nucleotides: TGCGCCAGCAGCCCCAGGGGTTTGGGTGAAAAACTGTTTTTT. Translating it yields CASSPRGLGEKLFF.

V usage is TRBV5-1 and J usage is TRBJ1-4; perhaps TRBD1 as D (5 bases). Trimming stripped 4 bases from V and 3 bases from J, with 16 bases between. This CDR3 has 16 amino acids. The germline CDR1 and CDR2 sequences are SGHRS and YFSETQ. CDR3 region: CASSRDRPGANEKLFF. The CDR3, as DNA: TGCGCCAGCAGCCGGGACCGCCCGGGGGCTAATGAAAAACTGTTTTTT.

This clone has a handful of counts. This rearrangement joins TRBV6-1 to TRBJ1-5, with no clear D. Germline CDR1 and CDR2: MNHNS and SASEGT. V was trimmed by 0 bases and J by 8 bases, leaving 8 bases between them. The length of the CDR3 is 13 residues. This CDR3 reads CASSEALKEPQHF. For the CDR3, the DNA is TGTGCCAGCAGTGAAGCGCTAAAAGAGCCCCAGCATTTT.

The genes are TRBV7-2 and TRBJ2-1; possible D gene TRBD2, 6 bases. Per the germline V gene, CDR1 is SGHTA and CDR2 is FQGNSA. V was pared by 0 bases and J by 4 bases, with 13 bases between. The CDR3 sequence is 16 residues long. The CDR3 sequence is CASSLASTRPYNEQFF. The CDR3 nucleotides are TGTGCCAGCAGCTTAGCATCGACTAGGCCGTACAATGAGCAGTTCTTC.